The clone carrying this T cell receptor beta chain has a count of ten or more. In TCRdb, the RT-PCR reads were re-called with MiXCR into one record per CDR3 protein. Here the sample spans approximately 720,000 distinct CDR3 sequences, over 12% being singletons. Germline CDR1 reads DFQATT; CDR2 reads SNEGSKA (reference sequence). The CDR3 has 16 amino acids. Germline trimming cut 5 bases from V and 4 bases from J; bases unmatched to any gene: 12. The TCR comes from a female donor in good health, serving as a healthy control. Sequencing was performed on memory CD4+ T cells from blood. The chain combines TRBV20-1 with TRBJ2-3; TRBD1 aligns across 10 bases. CDR3: CSASGSGTGDPDTQYF. In DNA, the CDR3 is TGCAGTGCTTCCGGTTCCGGGACAGGGGATCCAGATACGCAGTATTTT.